Listed below are T cell receptor beta chains from one sample, sequenced in a study of blood T cell repertoires in COVID-19. Profiling relied on immunoSEQ multiplex PCR, and the TCRdb table lists in-frame clones only, not all of them. The data contain 200,000 to 250,000 clones, 70% to 90% of them singletons. The specimen was peripheral blood. The source of these receptors is a man aged 55 to 70 with acute or convalescent COVID-19. CDR3s include the opening cysteine and the closing phenylalanine or tryptophan. Fields, in order: clone size, J gene, V gene, D gene, CDR3 DNA, CDR3 protein. A D gene is named only where the DNA matches it firmly. Some rows have no size entry. The others give once, few or many, or a class for an expanded clone.

>once|TRBJ2-7|TRBV4-1|TRBD1
TGCGCCAGCAGCCAAGATTATGGGACAGGGGAGCAGTACTTC
CASSQDYGTGEQYF
>-|TRBJ1-2|TRBV6-5|-
TGTGCCAGCAGGACGGCGGGGCTGAACTATGGCTACACCTTC
CASRTAGLNYGYTF
>-|TRBJ2-7|TRBV11-1|TRBD2
TGTGCCAGCAGCCTCATGACTAGCGGGAGTAATTACGAGCAGTACTTC
CASSLMTSGSNYEQYF
>-|TRBJ1-6|TRBV19|TRBD1
TGTGCCAGTGCCTACAGGGGGGACAATTCACCCCTCCACTTT
CASAYRGDNSPLHF
>-|TRBJ2-1|TRBV6-6|TRBD2
TGTGCCAGCAGTCGAAGCGGGAGGGCCCACGACAATGAGCAGTTCTTC
CASSRSGRAHDNEQFF
>-|TRBJ2-7|TRBV28|-
TGTGCCACCAGATCGGGTGGCTACGAGCAGTACTTC
CATRSGGYEQYF
>-|TRBJ2-7|TRBV4-3|-
TGCGCCAGCAGCCAAGAAGCTAGCTCCTACGAGCAGTACTTC
CASSQEASSYEQYF
>-|TRBJ2-2|TRBV5-5|-
TGTGCCAGCAGCCGGGACACCAACACCGGGGAGCTGTTTTTT
CASSRDTNTGELFF
>-|TRBJ2-1|TRBV5-5|TRBD2
TGTGCCAGCAGCTTGAGATGGGAGGGCTACAATGAGCAGTTCTTC
CASSLRWEGYNEQFF
>-|TRBJ2-3|TRBV7-6|-
TGTGCCAGCAGCTTAGAGGCAACAGGGCCAGGCACAGATACGCAGTATTTT
CASSLEATGPGTDTQYF
>-|TRBJ1-2|TRBV2|-
TGTGCCAGCAGTGAGCCGGGGGACGGCTATGGCTACACCTTC
CASSEPGDGYGYTF
>few|TRBJ1-1|TRBV7-2|TRBD1
TGTGCCAGCAGCTCCGACAGGGGGAGGACTGAAGCTTTCTTT
CASSSDRGRTEAFF
>-|TRBJ2-5|TRBV9|TRBD1
TGTGCCAGCAGCAAAGGGACAGGGTATCGAGAGACCCAGTACTTC
CASSKGTGYRETQYF
>-|TRBJ2-3|TRBV19|TRBD2
TGTGCCAGTAATCTTGGGAGCGGGAGGACAGATACGCAGTATTTT
CASNLGSGRTDTQYF
>-|TRBJ2-5|TRBV7-2|-
TGTGCCAGCAGCTTAGTTCTTAACGGTGGCGGGACCCAGTACTTC
CASSLVLNGGGTQYF
>few|TRBJ2-7|TRBV11-3|TRBD1
TGTGCCAGCAGCTCCGGAGGGACAGGGCGTGACGAGCAGTACTTC
CASSSGGTGRDEQYF
>-|TRBJ1-3|TRBV6-1|TRBD1
TGTGCCAGCAGTGAGACAGGGGGCCATGGAAACACCATATATTTT
CASSETGGHGNTIYF
>-|TRBJ2-7|TRBV2|-
TGTGCCAGCAGTGGGGGGCTTTGGGAGCAGTACTTC
CASSGGLWEQYF
>-|TRBJ2-6|TRBV24-1|-
TGTGCCACCAGTACCGGGGGCTCTGGGGCCAACGTCCTGACTTTC
CATSTGGSGANVLTF
>-|TRBJ1-1|TRBV29-1|-
TGCAGCGTTTGGACAGTGAACACTGAAGCTTTCTTT
CSVWTVNTEAFF
>-|TRBJ2-1|TRBV18|TRBD2
TGTGCCAGCTCAACCGAAATGGCGGGAGGGCCCTCGAATGAGCAGTTCTTC
CASSTEMAGGPSNEQFF
>-|TRBJ2-3|TRBV7-2|TRBD2
TGTGCCAGCAGCACGACTAGCGGAAACACAGATACGCAGTATTTT
CASSTTSGNTDTQYF
>-|TRBJ2-7|TRBV5-5|TRBD2
TGTGCCAGCAGCTTGTTCCTAGCGGCCGCCTCGAGCGAGCAGTACTTC
CASSLFLAAASSEQYF
>-|TRBJ2-5|TRBV24-1|TRBD2
TGTGCCACCAGCATCATGACTAGCGGCCAAGAGACCCAGTACTTC
CATSIMTSGQETQYF
>once|TRBJ2-1|TRBV18|TRBD2
TGTGCCAGCCGGGAGGGGGTCTACAATGAGCAGTTCTTC
CASREGVYNEQFF
>-|TRBJ2-2|TRBV7-7|TRBD1
TGTGCTAGCAGCTACGAACAGGGGGCGGTTGGCGGGGAGCTGTTTTTT
CASSYEQGAVGGELFF
>-|TRBJ2-1|TRBV7-3|TRBD1
TGTGCCAGCAGCCGAGGGGGCATGAACAATGAGCAGTTCTTC
CASSRGGMNNEQFF
>-|TRBJ2-4|TRBV11-2|TRBD1
TGTGCCAGCAGCTTAGATCCGGACAGGTTCAACATTCAGTACTTC
CASSLDPDRFNIQYF
>-|TRBJ1-1|TRBV6-5|-
TGTGCCAGCAGTCGGGGCACTGAAGCTTTCTTT
CASSRGTEAFF
>-|TRBJ2-2|TRBV6-2/TRBV6-3|TRBD1
TGTGCCAGCAGTTGGGGACAGGGGGCGAACACCGGGGAGCTGTTTTTT
CASSWGQGANTGELFF
>-|TRBJ2-5|TRBV6-2/TRBV6-3|-
TGTGCCAGCAGTTACGCCGGACAGCAAGAGACCCAGTACTTC
CASSYAGQQETQYF
>-|TRBJ2-1|TRBV5-6|-
TGTGCCAGCAGCTTGGCCCTGGCCGAGCAGTTCTTC
CASSLALAEQFF
>once|TRBJ1-5|TRBV6-1|-
TGTGCCAGCAGTGAAGGGGGAGGATTCAATCAGCCCCAGCATTTT
CASSEGGGFNQPQHF
>-|TRBJ1-2|TRBV5-4|-
TGTGCCAGCAGCTTCCCCGGACCTAGCAACTATGGCTACACCTTC
CASSFPGPSNYGYTF
>-|TRBJ2-3|TRBV27|TRBD2
TGTGCCAGCAGTTTAGGCGGGGGGCCAGATACGCAGTATTTT
CASSLGGGPDTQYF
>-|TRBJ2-5|TRBV11-3|-
TGTGCCAGCAGCAAGGGCGGGGCAGAAGAGACCCAGTACTTC
CASSKGGAEETQYF
>-|TRBJ1-5|TRBV28|TRBD1
TGTGCCGGGAAAACACAGGGGGCGGGCAATCAGCCCCAGCATTTT
CAGKTQGAGNQPQHF
>-|TRBJ2-2|TRBV21-1|-
TGTGCCAGCAGCACCCCTCGACAGTTCGCGAACACCGGGGAGCTGTTTTTT
CASSTPRQFANTGELFF
>once|TRBJ2-1|TRBV4-3|TRBD2
TGCGCCAGCAGCCAAGACCCCGCCGGGGGGACTTCCAACAATGAGCAGTTCTTC
CASSQDPAGGTSNNEQFF
>-|TRBJ2-7|TRBV5-6|TRBD2
TGTGCCAGCAGCTCCCGCGGCAGGCGGGAGGACGAGCAGTACTTC
CASSSRGRREDEQYF
>-|TRBJ1-5|TRBV28|-
TGTGCCAGCAGTTTGGGCCGTCGCAATCAGCCCCAGCATTTT
CASSLGRRNQPQHF
>-|TRBJ2-7|TRBV6-5|-
TGTGCCGGCTGGACTCCTCTCCCAGCTTGCGAGCAGTACTTC
CAGWTPLPACEQYF
>-|TRBJ2-5|TRBV28|-
TGTGCCAGCAGCGACAGTTACCAAGAGACCCAGTACTTC
CASSDSYQETQYF
>-|TRBJ2-5|TRBV19|TRBD2
TGTGCCAGTAGTGCCCGACTAGCTGAGAAGACCCAGTACTTC
CASSARLAEKTQYF
>once|TRBJ1-3|TRBV9|TRBD1
TGTGCCAGCAGCGCCAAGACAGGGACTGGAAACACCATATATTTT
CASSAKTGTGNTIYF
>-|TRBJ1-2|TRBV4-3|-
TGCGCCAGCAGTCCTCTGCGATTGTCCAACTATGGCTACACCTTC
CASSPLRLSNYGYTF
>-|TRBJ2-7|TRBV10-2|TRBD2
TGCGCCAGCAGTGTACCGGGACTAGCGGGAGGGTACGAGCAGTACTTC
CASSVPGLAGGYEQYF